This T cell receptor (beta chain) stems from a study of shared clonotypes between healthy human individuals. Over several immunoSEQ plates, each subset's genomic DNA was distributed in even portions. PBMC DNA, left unsorted, was sequenced on ten immunoSEQ deep assay plates. In the source study's methods: Filtering differed since immunoSEQ provided only junctions, with no quality scores. Sequencing was performed with immunoSEQ multiplex PCR; in TCRdb, only in-frame clones are kept and a portion is missing. V, J and clone size reflect that table, while D and trimming were determined from the DNA. The sample has about half a million clones, roughly 85% seen once; the top ten hold 10% to 15%. All donors were healthy HIV-negative adults lacking recent acute infections or vaccinations. The germline V gene has CDR1 MRHNA and CDR2 SNTAGT. CDR3 length equals 15 residues. The J segment lost 3 bases and the V segment lost 7 bases, leaving 9 bases of the junction unmatched.

The source of this sequence is a woman in her forties in good health. Some clones in this sample may be carry-over from other donors' samples. The chain has TRBV6-4 and TRBJ2-5, with 9 bases matching TRBD1. The material sequenced was PBMCs. The CDR3 sequence: CASTPERDREETQYF. CDR3 in DNA: TGTGCCAGCACCCCGGAGCGGGACAGGGAAGAGACCCAGTACTTC.